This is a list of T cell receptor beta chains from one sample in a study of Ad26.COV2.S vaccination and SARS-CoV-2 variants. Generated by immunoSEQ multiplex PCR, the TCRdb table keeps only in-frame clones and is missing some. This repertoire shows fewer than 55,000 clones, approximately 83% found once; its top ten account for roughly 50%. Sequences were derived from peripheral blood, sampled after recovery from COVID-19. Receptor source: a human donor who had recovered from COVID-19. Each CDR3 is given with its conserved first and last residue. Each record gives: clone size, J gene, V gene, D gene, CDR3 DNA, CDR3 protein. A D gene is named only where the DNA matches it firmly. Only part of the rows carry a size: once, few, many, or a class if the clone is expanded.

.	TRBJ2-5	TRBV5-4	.	TGTGCCAGCAGCTTGGCAGGGGTAGGAGAGACCCAGTACTTC	CASSLAGVGETQYF
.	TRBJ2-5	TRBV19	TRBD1	TGTGCCAGTAGTCTAGACAGGGAAGAGACCCAGTACTTC	CASSLDREETQYF
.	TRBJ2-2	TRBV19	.	TGTGCCAGTAGCCCCTCGAGAGCCGGGGAGCTGTTTTTT	CASSPSRAGELFF
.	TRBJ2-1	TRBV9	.	TGTGCCAGCAGCGTAGGCTATGAGCAGTTCTTC	CASSVGYEQFF
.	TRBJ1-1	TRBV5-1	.	TGCGCCAGCAGCTTACAACAGCACACTGAAGCTTTCTTT	CASSLQQHTEAFF
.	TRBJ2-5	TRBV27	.	TGTGCCAGCAGTCCCACCTGGACAGCCCAAGAGACCCAGTACTTC	CASSPTWTAQETQYF
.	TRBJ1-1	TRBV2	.	TGTGCCAGCAATCTACAACGGGGGAACACTGAAGCTTTCTTT	CASNLQRGNTEAFF
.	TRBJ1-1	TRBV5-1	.	TGCGCCAGCAGCAGTATAGGGTTGAACACTGAAGCTTTCTTT	CASSSIGLNTEAFF
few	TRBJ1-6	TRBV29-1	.	TGCAGCGTGCGAGCAGGCAATAATTCACCCCTCCACTTT	CSVRAGNNSPLHF
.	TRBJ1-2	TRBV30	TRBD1	TGTGCCTGGAGGACAGTCCCGGGACAGGGGAACACCTTC	CAWRTVPGQGNTF
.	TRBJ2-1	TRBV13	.	TGTGCCAGCAGCCCGAGGAAAGAGGAGGAGCAGTTCTTC	CASSPRKEEEQFF
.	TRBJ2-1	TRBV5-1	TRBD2	TGCGCCAGCAGCTTGGAACCGGGACTAGCGGGAAATGAGCAGTTCTTC	CASSLEPGLAGNEQFF
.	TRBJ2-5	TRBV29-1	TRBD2	TGCAGCGTTTGGGGGGGAGGAGAGACCCAGTACTTC	CSVWGGGETQYF
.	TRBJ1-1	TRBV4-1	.	TGCGCCAGCAGCCAACCCATGTTAGGCACTGAAGCTTTCTTT	CASSQPMLGTEAFF
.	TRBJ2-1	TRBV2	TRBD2	TGTGCCAGCAGTGCTAGCGGTCGTTACAATGAGCAGTTCTTC	CASSASGRYNEQFF
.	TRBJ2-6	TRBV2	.	TGTGCCAGCAGTGTGGGTGGGGGGTCGGCTGGGGCCAACGTCCTGACTTTC	CASSVGGGSAGANVLTF
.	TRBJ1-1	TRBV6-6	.	TGTGCCAGCAGTTACGCGGACCGTTTCTTT	CASSYADRFF
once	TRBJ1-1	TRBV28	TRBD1	TGTGCCAGCAGGAAACAGGGGAGAGGGACTGAAGCTTTCTTT	CASRKQGRGTEAFF
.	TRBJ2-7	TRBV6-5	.	TGTGCCAGCCGGTCGACGCAGTTCAGCTACGAGCAGTACTTC	CASRSTQFSYEQYF
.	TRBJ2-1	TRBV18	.	TGTGCCAGCTCCCGGGTCGGGCCTCAACTGACCCACAATGAGCAGTTCTTC	CASSRVGPQLTHNEQFF